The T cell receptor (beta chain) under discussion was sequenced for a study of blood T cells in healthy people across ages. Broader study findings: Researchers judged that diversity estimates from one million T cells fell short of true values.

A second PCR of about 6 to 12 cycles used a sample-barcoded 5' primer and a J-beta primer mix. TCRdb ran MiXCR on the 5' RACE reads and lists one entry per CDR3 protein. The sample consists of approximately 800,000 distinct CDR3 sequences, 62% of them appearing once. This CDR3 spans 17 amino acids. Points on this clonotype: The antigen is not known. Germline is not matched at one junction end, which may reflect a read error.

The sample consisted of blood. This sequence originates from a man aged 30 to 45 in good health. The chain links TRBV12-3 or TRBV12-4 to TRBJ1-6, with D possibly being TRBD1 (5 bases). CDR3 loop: CTSSLDSPSSYNSPLHF. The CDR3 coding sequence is TGTACCAGCAGTCTCGACAGCCCTAGCTCCTATAATTCACCCCTCCACTTT.